This TCR beta chain was retrieved from a study of shared clonotypes between healthy human individuals. Study-level background: Each donor's CD4 naive and CD4 memory cells filled three plates apiece, CD8 naive two, and CD8 memory one. Notes on the study in general: Rarefaction analysis demonstrated incomplete sorted-subset sequencing notwithstanding large depth.

Notes on this clone: Antigen specificity is unknown.

Several immunoSEQ plates received, in even portions, the genomic DNA of each subset. Libraries were prepared by immunoSEQ multiplex PCR; TCRdb keeps only in-frame clonotypes and omits some of them. The sample records 1,400,000 or so clones, less than 99% being singletons. Sequenced input: naive CD4+ T cells sorted from blood. Subset meaning: CD45RA+ positively selected. The clonotype originates from a man aged 25-45 years in good health.

CDR3 nucleotides: TGTGCCAGCAGTCACTCCTTAGCGGGAGGGAGGAGCTCCTACGAGCAGTACTTC. It is translated as CASSHSLAGGRSSYEQYF. This chain connects TRBV27 to TRBJ2-7; 11 bases match TRBD2. The junction had 12 bases not matched to a gene; V was cut back by 5 bases and J by 0 bases. CDR1 and CDR2 from the germline V gene are MNHEY and SMNVEV (reference sequence). The CDR3 is 18 amino acids.